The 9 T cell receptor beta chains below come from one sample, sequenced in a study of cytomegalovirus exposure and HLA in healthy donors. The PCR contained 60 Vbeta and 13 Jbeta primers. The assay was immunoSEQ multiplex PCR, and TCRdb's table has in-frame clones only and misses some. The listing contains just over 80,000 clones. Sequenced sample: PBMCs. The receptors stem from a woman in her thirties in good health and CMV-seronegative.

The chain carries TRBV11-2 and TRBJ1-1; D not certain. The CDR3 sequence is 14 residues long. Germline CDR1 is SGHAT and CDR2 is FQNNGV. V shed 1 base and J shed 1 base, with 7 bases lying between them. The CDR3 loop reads CASSLVARNTEAFF. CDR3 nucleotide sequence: TGTGCCAGCAGCTTAGTCGCCAGGAACACTGAAGCTTTCTTT.

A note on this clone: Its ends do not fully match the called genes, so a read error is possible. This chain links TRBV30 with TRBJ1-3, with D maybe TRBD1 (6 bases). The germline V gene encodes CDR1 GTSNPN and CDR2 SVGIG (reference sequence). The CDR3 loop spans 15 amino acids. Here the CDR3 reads CAGSAPGGPGNTIYF. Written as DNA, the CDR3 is TGTGCCGGGAGTGCCCCGGGGGGGCCGGGAAACACCATATATTTT.

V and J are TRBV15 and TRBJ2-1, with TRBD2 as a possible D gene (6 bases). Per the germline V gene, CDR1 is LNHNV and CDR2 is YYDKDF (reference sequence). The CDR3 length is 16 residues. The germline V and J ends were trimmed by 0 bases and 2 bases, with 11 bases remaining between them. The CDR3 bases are TGTGCCACCAGCAGAGAAGGGACTTCCACCTACAATGAGCAGTTCTTC. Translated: CATSREGTSTYNEQFF.

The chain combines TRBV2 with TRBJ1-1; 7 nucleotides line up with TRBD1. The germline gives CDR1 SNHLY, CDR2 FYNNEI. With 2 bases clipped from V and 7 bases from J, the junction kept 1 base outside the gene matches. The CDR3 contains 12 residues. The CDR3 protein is CASSEWTGEAFF. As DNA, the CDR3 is TGTGCCAGCAGTGAATGGACAGGTGAAGCTTTCTTT.

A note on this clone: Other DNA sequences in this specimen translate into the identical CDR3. The CDR3 is CASSPGSFTEAFF. CDR3 sequence (DNA): TGCGCCAGCAGCCCAGGGTCATTCACTGAAGCTTTCTTT. V and J are TRBV4-1 and TRBJ1-1; D possibly corresponds to TRBD1 (5 bases). V shed 4 bases and J shed 4 bases, with 10 bases lying between them. The CDR3 sequence is 13 residues long. Germline V gene sequence: CDR1 MGHRA, CDR2 YSYEKL.

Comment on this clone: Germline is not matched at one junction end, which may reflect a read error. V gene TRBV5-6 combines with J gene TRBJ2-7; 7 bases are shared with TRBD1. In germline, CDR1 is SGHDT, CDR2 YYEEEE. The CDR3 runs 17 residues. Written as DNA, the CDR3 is TGTGCCAGCAGTTTGGAAGGGGGCGGTACCGCCGCCTACGAGCAGTACTTC. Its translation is CASSLEGGGTAAYEQYF.

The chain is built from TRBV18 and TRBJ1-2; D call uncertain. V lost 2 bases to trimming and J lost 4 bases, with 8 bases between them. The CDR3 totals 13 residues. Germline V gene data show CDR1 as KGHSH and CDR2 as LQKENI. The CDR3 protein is CASSPAHRYGYTF. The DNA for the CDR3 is TGTGCCAGCTCACCAGCGCACCGCTATGGCTACACCTTC.

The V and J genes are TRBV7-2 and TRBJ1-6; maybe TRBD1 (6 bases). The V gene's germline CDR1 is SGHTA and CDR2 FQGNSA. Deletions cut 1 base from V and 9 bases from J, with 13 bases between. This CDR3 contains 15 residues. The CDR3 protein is CASSLGGQGGSPLHF. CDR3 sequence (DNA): TGTGCCAGCAGCTTAGGGGGGCAGGGCGGTTCACCCCTCCACTTT. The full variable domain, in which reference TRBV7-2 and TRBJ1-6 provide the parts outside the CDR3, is GAGVSQSPSNKVTEKGKDVELRCDPISGHTALYWYRQSLGQGLEFLIYFQGNSAPDKSGLPSDRFSAERTGGSVSTLTIQRTQQEDSAVYLCASSLGGQGGSPLHFGNGTRLTVT.

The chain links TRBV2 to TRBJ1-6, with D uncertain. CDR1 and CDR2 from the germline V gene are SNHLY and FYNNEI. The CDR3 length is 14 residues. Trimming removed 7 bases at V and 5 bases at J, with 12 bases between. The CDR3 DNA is TGTGCCAGCACCTCGATTGCGAATAATTCACCCCTCCACTTT. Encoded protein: CASTSIANNSPLHF.